Sequencing of this T cell receptor (beta chain) was carried out in a study of blood T cell repertoires in COVID-19. Study-wide context: Some COVID-19 samples were acute and others convalescent; all came from the United States, Italy and Spain. The cDNA or gDNA used as material had been derived from T cells, B-cell-depleted T cells, or PBMCs.

The age range of participants was roughly 18 to 90 years, with residence in approximately 25 US areas. Participants reported their clinical history, and cohort assignment relied on those reports. Assay: immunoSEQ multiplex PCR; the TCRdb copy retains only in-frame clones and omits some. In the table there are 300,000 to 400,000 clones, roughly nine tenths of which are singletons. Trimming left V 0 bases short and J 3 bases short, with 7 bases between. In germline, CDR1 is LNHNV, CDR2 YYDKDF (reference sequence). CDR3 length: 14 residues. The specimen was PBMCs or T cells enriched from blood (not recorded which). This TCR was recovered from a woman aged 25-40 years who had been exposed to COVID-19. The J gene is TRBJ2-3, the V gene TRBV15; tentative D call: TRBD1 (5 bases). In nucleotides, the CDR3 is TGTGCCACCAGCAGAGATCACAGGACAGATACGCAGTATTTT. Its protein product is CATSRDHRTDTQYF. The full variable domain, in which reference TRBV15 and TRBJ2-3 provide the parts outside the CDR3, is DAMVIQNPRYQVTQFGKPVTLSCSQTLNHNVMYWYQQKSSQAPKLLFHYYDKDFNNEADTPDNFQSRRPNTSFCFLDIRSPGLGDTAMYLCATSRDHRTDTQYFGPGTRLTVL.